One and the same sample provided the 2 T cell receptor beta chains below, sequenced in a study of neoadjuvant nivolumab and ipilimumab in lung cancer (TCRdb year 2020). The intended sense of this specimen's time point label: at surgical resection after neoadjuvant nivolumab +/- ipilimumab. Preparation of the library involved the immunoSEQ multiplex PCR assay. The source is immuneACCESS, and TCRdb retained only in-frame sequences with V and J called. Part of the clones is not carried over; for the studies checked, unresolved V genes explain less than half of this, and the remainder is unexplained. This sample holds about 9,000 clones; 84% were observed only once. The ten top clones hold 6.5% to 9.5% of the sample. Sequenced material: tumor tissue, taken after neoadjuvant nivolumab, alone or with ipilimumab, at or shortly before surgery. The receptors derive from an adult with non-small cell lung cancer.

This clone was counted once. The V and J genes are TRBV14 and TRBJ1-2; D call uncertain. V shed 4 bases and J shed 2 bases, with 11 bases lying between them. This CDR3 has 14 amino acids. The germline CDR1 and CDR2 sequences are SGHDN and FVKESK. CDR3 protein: CASSRGAENYGYTF. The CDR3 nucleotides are TGTGCCAGCAGCCGGGGTGCGGAGAACTATGGCTACACCTTC.

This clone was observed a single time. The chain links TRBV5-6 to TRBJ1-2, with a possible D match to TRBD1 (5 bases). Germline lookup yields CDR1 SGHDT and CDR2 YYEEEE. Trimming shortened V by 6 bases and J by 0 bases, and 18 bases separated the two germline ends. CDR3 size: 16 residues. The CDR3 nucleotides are TGTGCCAGCAACCGAAAAAATGGAGGGGCTAACTATGGCTACACCTTC. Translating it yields CASNRKNGGANYGYTF.